The 8 T cell receptor beta chains below come from one sample, sequenced in a study of blood T cell repertoires in COVID-19. Sequenced by immunoSEQ multiplex PCR; TCRdb stores in-frame clones only, minus some. The top ten clones hold 1.4% of a sample with a few hundred thousand clones, 75% to 85% of them seen once. Source material: peripheral blood. The receptors were gathered from a woman between 35 and 50 years old who had recovered from COVID-19.

This sequence joins TRBV5-1 and TRBJ2-2; 7 bases line up with TRBD1. Germline V gene data show CDR1 as SGHRS and CDR2 as YFSETQ. The CDR3 is 13 amino acids. The ends lost 7 bases at V and 0 bases at J; junction bases unmatched: 0. CDR3 DNA: TGCGCCAGCGGGACAGCGAACACCGGGGAGCTGTTTTTT. Residues: CASGTANTGELFF.

This chain links TRBV7-3 with TRBJ2-5, with TRBD2 identical over 8 bases. Germline CDR1 reads SGHTA; CDR2 reads FQGTGA. This CDR3 contains 15 residues. The V segment lost 5 bases and the J segment 5 bases; nucleotides outside the gene matches: 10. The CDR3 DNA follows: TGTGCCAGCAGCCGAGCTCCGGGGGGGCCGGAGACCCAGTACTTC. Translation: CASSRAPGGPETQYF.

The chain employs TRBV9 and TRBJ2-7, with D unresolved. V shed 0 bases and J shed 7 bases, with 17 bases lying between them. Germline assignment: CDR1 SGDLS and CDR2 YYNGEE. The CDR3 spans 15 residues. The CDR3 reads CASSVAAGGYEEQYF. CDR3 nucleotides: TGTGCCAGCAGCGTAGCGGCAGGTGGCTACGAGGAGCAGTACTTC.

The chain carries TRBV15 and TRBJ2-7; tentatively, D is TRBD1 (5 bases). This CDR3 has 15 amino acids. The germline CDR1 and CDR2 sequences are LNHNV and YYDKDF (reference sequence). The V end was cut by 5 bases, the J end by 0 bases, with 14 bases between. The CDR3 DNA follows: TGTGCCACCAGCCCGCGGACACAGTCCTCCTACGAGCAGTACTTC. Translated, it gives CATSPRTQSSYEQYF. Filled out from reference TRBV15 and TRBJ2-7, the complete variable domain reads DAMVIQNPRYQVTQFGKPVTLSCSQTLNHNVMYWYQQKSSQAPKLLFHYYDKDFNNEADTPDNFQSRRPNTSFCFLDIRSPGLGDTAMYLCATSPRTQSSYEQYFGPGTRLTVT.

This clone was counted only a few times. The chain couples TRBV30 to TRBJ1-2, with 8 nucleotides matching TRBD1. Trimming removed 2 bases from V and 3 bases from J; junction bases left unmatched: 5. Per germline, CDR1 GTSNPN and CDR2 SVGIG (reference sequence). The length of the CDR3 is 14 residues. CDR3 DNA: TGTGCCTGGAGTAAGCAGGGGGCATACTATGGCTACACCTTC. This translates into CAWSKQGAYYGYTF.

This clone has just one count. The chain joins TRBV3-1 (or the pseudogene TRBV3-2) to TRBJ1-1; D unclear. Germline CDR1 and CDR2: LGHDT and YNNKEL (reference sequence). The CDR3 totals 15 residues. The V end was cut by 0 bases, the J end by 3 bases, with 11 bases between. The CDR3 region has the DNA TGTGCCAGCAGCCAAGATGAGGGCTCGTACACTGAAGCTTTCTTT. This gives the protein CASSQDEGSYTEAFF.

DNA for the CDR3: TGTGCCAGCAGCTCGGGACAGGGCTGGGAGACCCAGTACTTC. Its translation: CASSSGQGWETQYF. The V gene is TRBV7-6, the J gene TRBJ2-5, with 9 positions matching TRBD1. Germline loops: CDR1 SGHVS, CDR2 FNYEAQ. V shed 4 bases, J shed 5 bases, and the junction held 5 bases outside the gene matches. The length of the CDR3 is 14 residues.

V and J are TRBV4-1 and TRBJ1-4; 9 bases are a match to TRBD1. Germline V gives CDR1 MGHRA, CDR2 YSYEKL. The CDR3 has 15 amino acids. The J segment lost 9 bases and the V segment lost 0 bases, leaving 5 bases of the junction unmatched. The CDR3 here is CASSQDGTGYKKLFF. The CDR3 DNA follows: TGCGCCAGCAGCCAAGACGGGACAGGGTACAAAAAACTGTTTTTT.